Below are 19 T cell receptor beta chains sequenced from a single sample in a study of T-cell reconstitution after alpha-beta-depleted transplantation in children. Unique molecular identifiers were incorporated into the prepared TCRbeta library. A single record per CDR3 protein comes from TCRdb applying MiXCR to the PCR reads. Seen here are 300,000 or so distinct CDR3 sequences, around 20% observed once, and the top ten hold approximately 11%. The source was PBMCs, mostly from graft donor cells, collected 180 days after TCRalphabeta/CD19-depleted stem cell transplant. The receptors derive from a male patient younger than 18 who had a stem cell transplant for acute lymphoblastic leukemia, so the T cells may come from the graft donor.

This sequence joins TRBV4-2 and TRBJ2-3; no definite D call. CDR1 and CDR2 from the germline V gene are LGHNA and YNFKEQ. V was clipped by 6 bases and J by 2 bases, with 9 bases between them. The CDR3 contains 13 residues. In DNA form, the CDR3 reads TGTGCCAGCAGACCCGACCCCACAGATACGCAGTATTTT. Translating gives CASRPDPTDTQYF.

The chain uses TRBV29-1 and TRBJ2-1; weak D call: TRBD1 (6 bases). The V end was cut by 7 bases, the J end by 0 bases, with 19 bases between. CDR1 and CDR2 from the germline V gene are SQVTM and ANQGSEA. This CDR3 has 16 amino acids. The CDR3 region has the DNA TGCAGCGATAAAGGGCCCCAGGGGAGCTCCTACAATGAGCAGTTCTTC. Its translation: CSDKGPQGSSYNEQFF.

This chain uses TRBV6-2 or TRBV6-3 with TRBJ2-1; D not resolved. The V end lost 2 bases, the J end lost 7 bases, and 9 bases lay between the germline ends. The CDR3 has 13 residues. CDR1 and CDR2 from the germline V gene are MNHEY and SVGEGT. CDR3 loop: CASSYGSGNEQFF. In DNA form, the CDR3 reads TGTGCCAGCAGTTACGGAAGTGGGAATGAGCAGTTCTTC.

The chain recombines TRBV7-3 with TRBJ2-6; weak D call: TRBD1 (6 bases). CDR1 is SGHTA, CDR2 FQGTGA, per germline. Trimming left V 2 bases short and J 0 bases short, with 11 bases between. The CDR3 has 17 residues. In nucleotides, the CDR3 is TGTGCCAGCAGCTTAGCCGGGACACCCTCTGGGGCCAACGTCCTGACTTTC. Its translation: CASSLAGTPSGANVLTF.

The rearrangement uses TRBV6-1 and TRBJ1-2; D gene ambiguous. This CDR3 contains 16 residues. Looked up from germline, CDR1 is MNHNS and CDR2 is SASEGT. Deletions cut 6 bases from V and 2 bases from J, with 19 bases between. The CDR3 spells CASRRLSGGSNYGYTF. In nucleotides, the CDR3 is TGTGCCAGCAGGCGGCTATCTGGAGGGTCCAACTATGGCTACACCTTC.

The chain carries TRBV11-2 and TRBJ2-2, with a weak D call TRBD1 (6 bases). The CDR3 is 16 residues long. The germline V and J ends were trimmed by 4 bases and 1 base, with 13 bases remaining between them. CDR1 and CDR2 (germline): SGHAT, FQNNGV. The CDR3 DNA is TGTGCCAGCAGCTACTTCACAGGGCTGAACACCGGGGAGCTGTTTTTT. Translating it yields CASSYFTGLNTGELFF.

This chain uses TRBV29-1 with TRBJ2-7, with D possibly TRBD2 on 5 matching bases. Germline CDR1 reads SQVTM; CDR2 reads ANQGSEA. This CDR3 contains 13 residues. Trimming removed 0 bases from V and 6 bases from J, with 12 bases in between. CDR3 nucleotides: TGCAGCGTTGAAGAACGGGGTTTCGGCGAGCAGTACTTC. Its protein product is CSVEERGFGEQYF.

V usage is TRBV7-2 and J usage is TRBJ2-7; 9 bases agree with TRBD2. V trimming: 5 bases; J trimming: 0 bases; junction bases outside the gene matches: 8. The CDR3 runs to 16 residues. Germline values: CDR1 SGHTA, CDR2 FQGNSA. The CDR3 DNA is TGTGCCAGCAGCGTCTATAGCGGGAGTTCCTCCTACGAGCAGTACTTC. It is translated as CASSVYSGSSSYEQYF.

This clonotype appeared a few times. The rearrangement links TRBV9 to TRBJ2-7; D is unresolved. Germline CDR1 and CDR2: SGDLS and YYNGEE. This CDR3 spans 13 amino acids. With 1 base removed from V and 1 base from J, the gap between germline ends came to 6 bases. CDR3 DNA: TGTGCCAGCAGCGTACAGGCTTCCTACGAGCAGTACTTC. Protein sequence: CASSVQASYEQYF.

The V and J genes are TRBV20-1 and TRBJ2-1; 13 bases are a match to TRBD2. The CDR3 is 18 amino acids. Germline CDR1 is DFQATT and CDR2 is SNEGSKA (reference sequence). V gave up 1 base and J gave up 4 bases; unmatched junction bases: 10. The CDR3 loop is CSARGLVRTSGRYNEQFF. For the CDR3, the DNA is TGCAGTGCTAGAGGGTTGGTTCGGACTAGCGGGAGATACAATGAGCAGTTCTTC.

This chain joins TRBV3-1 and TRBJ2-2; 10 nucleotides agree with TRBD2. Looked up from germline, CDR1 is LGHDT and CDR2 is YNNKEL (reference sequence). The CDR3 consists of 16 residues. The junction had 5 bases not matched to a gene; V was cut back by 1 base and J by 6 bases. CDR3 amino acids: CASSQGVAGGAGELFF. CDR3 nucleotide sequence: TGTGCCAGCAGCCAAGGAGTAGCGGGGGGTGCCGGGGAGCTGTTTTTT.

This chain joins TRBV5-1 and TRBJ2-1; 8 nucleotides line up with TRBD2. The length of the CDR3 is 16 residues. Germline V gives CDR1 SGHRS, CDR2 YFSETQ. V dropped 0 bases and J dropped 8; count of bases not matched to a gene: 10. DNA of the CDR3: TGCGCCAGCAGCTTGGTCTTGGGACTAGTCGGGGATGAGCAGTTCTTC. Translation: CASSLVLGLVGDEQFF.

V is TRBV2 and J is TRBJ2-7, with 7 bases identical to TRBD2. CDR1 and CDR2 from the germline V gene are SNHLY and FYNNEI. Trimming cost V 5 bases and J 6 bases; bases outside gene matches: 16. The CDR3 consists of 16 residues. CDR3 sequence reads: CASSSLAAGQGGEQYF. The DNA of the CDR3 is TGTGCCAGCAGTTCCCTAGCGGCGGGGCAAGGCGGCGAGCAGTACTTC.

V is TRBV29-1 and J is TRBJ2-1, with D perhaps given as TRBD1 or TRBD2 (5 bases each). Trimming stripped 4 bases from V and 10 bases from J, with 14 bases between. Germline CDR1 SQVTM, CDR2 ANQGSEA. This CDR3 has 12 amino acids. The CDR3, as DNA: TGCAGCGTTGCTCGGGGCCCGCGGGAGCAGTTCTTC. It translates to CSVARGPREQFF.

J is TRBJ2-7 and V is TRBV4-1, with a weak D call TRBD2 (6 bases). V gave up 6 bases and J gave up 3 bases, with 21 bases separating them. This CDR3 comprises 16 residues. CDR1 is MGHRA and CDR2 is YSYEKL in the germline V gene. The CDR3 protein is CASSLWGSSGDYEQYF. CDR3 DNA sequence: TGCGCCAGCAGTCTCTGGGGGAGTAGCGGAGACTACGAGCAGTACTTC.

The chain recombines TRBV12-3 or TRBV12-4 with TRBJ2-1; 9 bases line up with TRBD2. The CDR3 is 15 residues long. The V segment lost 5 bases and the J segment 7 bases; nucleotides outside the gene matches: 9. CDR3 nucleotide sequence: TGTGCCAGCAGTGGCCGACTAGCGGCGGGGAATGAGCAGTTCTTC. Its translation: CASSGRLAAGNEQFF.

The sample holds many counts of this clonotype. V and J are TRBV7-9 and TRBJ2-7, with D hard to call. CDR1 SEHNR and CDR2 FQNEAQ come from the germline V gene (reference sequence). The CDR3 loop spans 15 amino acids. Trimming cost V 9 bases and J 0 bases, with 18 bases left between them. The CDR3 is CARLKRTVSSYEQYF. CDR3 coding DNA: TGTGCCAGACTCAAAAGGACGGTTAGCTCCTACGAGCAGTACTTC.

This clonotype was seen a few times. The chain uses TRBV15 and TRBJ2-7; 8 nucleotides agree with TRBD2. This CDR3 is 19 amino acids long. Germline CDR1 is LNHNV and CDR2 is YYDKDF (reference sequence). The V gene end was trimmed by 1 base and the J gene end by 0 bases; junction bases not matched to a gene: 14. The chain's CDR3 is CATSRAPPTSGQISYEQYF. In nucleotides, the CDR3 is TGTGCCACCAGCAGAGCCCCACCAACTAGCGGTCAGATCTCCTACGAGCAGTACTTC. Variable domain in full (rest from reference TRBV15 and TRBJ2-7): DAMVIQNPRYQVTQFGKPVTLSCSQTLNHNVMYWYQQKSSQAPKLLFHYYDKDFNNEADTPDNFQSRRPNTSFCFLDIRSPGLGDTAMYLCATSRAPPTSGQISYEQYFGPGTRLTVT.

The chain has TRBV4-2 and TRBJ2-1, with 9 bases identical to TRBD2. There are 15 residues in the CDR3. The trim removed 1 base at V and 9 bases at J, leaving 7 bases unmatched. Germline CDR1 is LGHNA and CDR2 is YNFKEQ. CDR3 nucleotide sequence: TGTGCCAGCAGCCAAGCTGCGGGAGGGCCGGGTGAGCAGTTCTTC. It encodes CASSQAAGGPGEQFF.